This T cell receptor beta chain was profiled in a study of Ad26.COV2.S vaccination and SARS-CoV-2 variants. Across the study: Participants got Ad26.COV2.S intramuscularly, once or twice 56 days apart.

From germline, CDR1 is LGHDT and CDR2 YNNKEL (reference sequence). The V end lost 0 bases, the J end lost 1 base, and 3 bases lay between the germline ends. This CDR3 has 13 residues. This clone was recorded once. The antigen remains undetermined. Regarding treatment: around 19 received Ad26.COV2.S at low or high dose, single or two shots; about 5 received placebo; per-sample allocation not given. Sampling was done on day 63 after the first vaccine or placebo injection. An Ad26 vector that expressed Wuhan-strain SARS-CoV-2 spike constituted the vaccine. Clones were read by immunoSEQ multiplex PCR, and TCRdb kept only the in-frame ones, dropping some. The sample consists of about 680,000 clones, about 89% of them appearing once. Study findings and constraints: The study found similar non-spike TCR breadth in vaccine and placebo recipients. People who got the vaccine had more spike-specific TCR breadth than people who got placebo.

The clonotype originates from a person between 18 and 65 years old who received the Ad26.COV2.S COVID-19 vaccine or a placebo. Sequences were derived from peripheral blood, sampled in a trial of Ad26.COV2.S vaccine versus placebo. The chain joins TRBV3-1 (or the pseudogene TRBV3-2) to TRBJ2-5; D call uncertain. The CDR3 sequence: CASSQDSQETQYF. DNA for the CDR3: TGTGCCAGCAGCCAAGATTCCCAAGAGACCCAGTACTTC.